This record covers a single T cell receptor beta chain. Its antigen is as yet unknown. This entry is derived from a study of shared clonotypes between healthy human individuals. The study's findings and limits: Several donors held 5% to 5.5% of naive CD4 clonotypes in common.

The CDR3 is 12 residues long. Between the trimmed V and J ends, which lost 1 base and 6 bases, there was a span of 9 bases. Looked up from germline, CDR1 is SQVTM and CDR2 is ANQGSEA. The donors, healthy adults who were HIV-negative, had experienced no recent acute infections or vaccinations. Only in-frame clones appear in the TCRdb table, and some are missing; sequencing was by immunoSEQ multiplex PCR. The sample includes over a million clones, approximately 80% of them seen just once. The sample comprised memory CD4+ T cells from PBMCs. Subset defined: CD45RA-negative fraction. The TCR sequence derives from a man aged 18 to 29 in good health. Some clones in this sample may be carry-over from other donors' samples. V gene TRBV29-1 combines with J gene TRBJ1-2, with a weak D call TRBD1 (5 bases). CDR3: CSVEGTLDGYTF. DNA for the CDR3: TGCAGCGTTGAAGGGACACTCGATGGCTACACCTTC.